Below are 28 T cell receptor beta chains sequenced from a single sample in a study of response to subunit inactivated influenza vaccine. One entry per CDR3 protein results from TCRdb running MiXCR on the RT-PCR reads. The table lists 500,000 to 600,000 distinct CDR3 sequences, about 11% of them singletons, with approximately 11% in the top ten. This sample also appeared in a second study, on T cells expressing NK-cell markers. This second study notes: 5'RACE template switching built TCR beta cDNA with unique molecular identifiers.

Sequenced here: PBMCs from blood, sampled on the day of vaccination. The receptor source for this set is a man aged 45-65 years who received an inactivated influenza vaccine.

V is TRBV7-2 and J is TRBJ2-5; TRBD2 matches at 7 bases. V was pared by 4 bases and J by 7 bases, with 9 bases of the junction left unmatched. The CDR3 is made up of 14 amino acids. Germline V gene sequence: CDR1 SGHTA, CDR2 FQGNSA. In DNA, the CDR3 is TGTGCCAGCAGCTCCCGGACTAGGTTGGGGACCCAGTACTTC. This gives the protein CASSSRTRLGTQYF.

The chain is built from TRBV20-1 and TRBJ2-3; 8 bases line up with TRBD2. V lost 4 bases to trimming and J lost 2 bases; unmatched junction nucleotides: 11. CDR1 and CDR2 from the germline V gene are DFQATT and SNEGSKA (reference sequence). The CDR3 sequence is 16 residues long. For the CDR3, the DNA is TGCAGTGCTATACGTATCGGGACTAGTAACACAGATACGCAGTATTTT. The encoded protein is CSAIRIGTSNTDTQYF.

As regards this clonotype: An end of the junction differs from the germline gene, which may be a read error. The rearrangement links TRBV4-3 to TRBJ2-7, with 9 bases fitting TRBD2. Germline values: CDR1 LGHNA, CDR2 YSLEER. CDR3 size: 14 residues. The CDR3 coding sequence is TGCGCCAGCAGCTCCCGACTAGCGGAGAGTGGGGGAGGTTTC. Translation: CASSSRLAESGGGF.

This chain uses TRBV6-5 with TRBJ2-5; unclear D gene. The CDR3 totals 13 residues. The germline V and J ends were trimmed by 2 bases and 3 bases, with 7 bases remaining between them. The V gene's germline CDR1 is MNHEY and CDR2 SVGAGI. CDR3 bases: TGTGCCAGCAGTTACATCGCAGAAGAGACCCAGTACTTC. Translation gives CASSYIAEETQYF.

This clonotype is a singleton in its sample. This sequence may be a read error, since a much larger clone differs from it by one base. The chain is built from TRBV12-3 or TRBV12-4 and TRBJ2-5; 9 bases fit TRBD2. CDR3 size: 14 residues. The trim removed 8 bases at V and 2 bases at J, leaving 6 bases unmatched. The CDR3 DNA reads TGTGCCAGCGGTCTTAGCGGGAGTCAAGAGACCCAGTACTTC. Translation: CASGLSGSQETQYF.

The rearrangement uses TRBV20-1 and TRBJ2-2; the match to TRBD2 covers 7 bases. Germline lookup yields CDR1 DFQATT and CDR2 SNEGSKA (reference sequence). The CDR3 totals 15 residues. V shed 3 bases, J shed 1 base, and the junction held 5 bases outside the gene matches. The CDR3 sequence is CSARFAGVNTGELFF. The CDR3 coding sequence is TGCAGTGCTAGGTTCGCGGGGGTGAACACCGGGGAGCTGTTTTTT.

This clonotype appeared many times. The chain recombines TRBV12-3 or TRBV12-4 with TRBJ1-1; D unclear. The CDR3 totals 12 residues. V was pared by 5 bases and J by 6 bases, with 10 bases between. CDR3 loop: CASSPRISEAFF. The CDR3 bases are TGTGCCAGCAGTCCAAGAATCTCTGAAGCTTTCTTT.

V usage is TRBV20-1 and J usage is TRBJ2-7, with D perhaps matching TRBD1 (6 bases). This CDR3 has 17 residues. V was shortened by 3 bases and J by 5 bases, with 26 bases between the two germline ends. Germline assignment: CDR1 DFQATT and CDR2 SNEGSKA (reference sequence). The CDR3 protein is CSARWGPVLRPQDEQYF. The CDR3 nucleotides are TGCAGTGCTAGGTGGGGGCCAGTGCTCAGGCCCCAGGACGAGCAGTACTTC.

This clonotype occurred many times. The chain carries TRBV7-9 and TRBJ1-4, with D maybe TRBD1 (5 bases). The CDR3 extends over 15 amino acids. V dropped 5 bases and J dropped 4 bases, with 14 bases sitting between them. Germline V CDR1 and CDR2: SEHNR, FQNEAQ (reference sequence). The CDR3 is CASSPPGTFNEKLFF. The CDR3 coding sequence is TGTGCCAGCAGCCCCCCTGGGACCTTTAATGAAAAACTGTTTTTT.

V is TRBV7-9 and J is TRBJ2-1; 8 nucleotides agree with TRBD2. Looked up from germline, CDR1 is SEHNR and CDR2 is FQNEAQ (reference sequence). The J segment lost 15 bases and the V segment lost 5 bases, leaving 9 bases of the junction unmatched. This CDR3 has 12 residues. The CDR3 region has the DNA TGTGCCAGCAGCGGACGGACTAGCCGGGGGTTCTTC. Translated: CASSGRTSRGFF.

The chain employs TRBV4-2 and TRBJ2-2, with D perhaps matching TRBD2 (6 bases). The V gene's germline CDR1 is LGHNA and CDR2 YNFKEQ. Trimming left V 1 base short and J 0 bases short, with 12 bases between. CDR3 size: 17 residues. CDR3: CASSQGFGGPNTGELFF. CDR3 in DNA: TGTGCCAGCAGCCAAGGATTCGGGGGACCGAACACCGGGGAGCTGTTTTTT.

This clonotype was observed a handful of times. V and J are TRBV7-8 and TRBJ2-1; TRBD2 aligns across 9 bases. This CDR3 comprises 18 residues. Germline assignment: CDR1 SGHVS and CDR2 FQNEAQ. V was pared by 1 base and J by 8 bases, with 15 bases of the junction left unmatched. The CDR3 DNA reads TGTGCCAGCAGCTTAGGTTTCTTGGCGGGAGGGACTTTGGATGAGCAGTTCTTC. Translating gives CASSLGFLAGGTLDEQFF.

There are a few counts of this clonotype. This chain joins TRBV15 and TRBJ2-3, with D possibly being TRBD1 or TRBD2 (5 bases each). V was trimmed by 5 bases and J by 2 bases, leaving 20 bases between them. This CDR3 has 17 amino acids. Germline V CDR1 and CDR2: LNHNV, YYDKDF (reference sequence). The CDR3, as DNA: TGTGCCACCAGCCAGGGTCGGGGTCCCCGGCCCACAGATACGCAGTATTTT. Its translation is CATSQGRGPRPTDTQYF.

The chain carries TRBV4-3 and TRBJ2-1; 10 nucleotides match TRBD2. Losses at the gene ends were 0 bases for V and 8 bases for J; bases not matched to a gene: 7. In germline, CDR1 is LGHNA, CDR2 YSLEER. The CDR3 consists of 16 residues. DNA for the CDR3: TGCGCCAGCAGCCAAGAGCCCAGCGGGGGGGCCGATGAGCAGTTCTTC. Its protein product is CASSQEPSGGADEQFF.

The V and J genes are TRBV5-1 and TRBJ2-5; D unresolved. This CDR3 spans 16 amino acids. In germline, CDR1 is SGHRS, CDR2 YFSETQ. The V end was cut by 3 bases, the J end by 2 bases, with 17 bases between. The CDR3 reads CASSSPPRGDQETQYF. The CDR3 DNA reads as TGCGCCAGCAGCTCCCCCCCGAGAGGCGATCAAGAGACCCAGTACTTC.

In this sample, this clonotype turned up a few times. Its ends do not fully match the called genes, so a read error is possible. CDR3 DNA: TGTGCCAGCAGTTCAGTGGGCCGGGTGGTTCTTTTC. Residues: CASSSVGRVVLF. This chain connects TRBV12-3 or TRBV12-4 to TRBJ2-7; D gene uncertain. This CDR3 contains 12 residues.

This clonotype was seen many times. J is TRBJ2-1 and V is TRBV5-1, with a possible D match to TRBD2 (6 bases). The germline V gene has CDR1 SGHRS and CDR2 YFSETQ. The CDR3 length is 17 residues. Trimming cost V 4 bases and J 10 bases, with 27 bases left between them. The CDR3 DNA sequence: TGCGCCAGCAGCGGAAGTGGAGGGAGGCATGCCTCGGGAGAGCAGTTCTTC. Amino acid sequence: CASSGSGGRHASGEQFF.

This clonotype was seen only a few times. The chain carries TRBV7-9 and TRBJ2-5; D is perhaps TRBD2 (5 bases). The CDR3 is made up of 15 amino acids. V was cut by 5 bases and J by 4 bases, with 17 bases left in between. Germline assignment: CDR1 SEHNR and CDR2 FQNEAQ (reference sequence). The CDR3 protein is CASSPTGNTRETQYF. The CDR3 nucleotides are TGTGCCAGCAGCCCTACGGGAAACACAAGAGAGACCCAGTACTTC.

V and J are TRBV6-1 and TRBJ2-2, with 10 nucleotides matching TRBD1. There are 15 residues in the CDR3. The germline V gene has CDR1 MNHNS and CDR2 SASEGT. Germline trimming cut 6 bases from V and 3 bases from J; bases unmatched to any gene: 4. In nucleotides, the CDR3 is TGTGCCAGCAGCCACGACAGGGGGCACACCGGGGAGCTGTTTTTT. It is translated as CASSHDRGHTGELFF.

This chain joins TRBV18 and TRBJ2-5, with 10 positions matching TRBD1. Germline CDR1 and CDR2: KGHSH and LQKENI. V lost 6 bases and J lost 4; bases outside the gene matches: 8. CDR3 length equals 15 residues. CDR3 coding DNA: TGTGCCAGCTCGAGACAGGGGGCGAATCGAGAGACCCAGTACTTC. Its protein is CASSRQGANRETQYF.

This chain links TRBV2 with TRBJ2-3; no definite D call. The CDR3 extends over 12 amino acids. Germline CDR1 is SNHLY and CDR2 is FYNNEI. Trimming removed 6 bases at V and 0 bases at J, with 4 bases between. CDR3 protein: CASRGSTDTQYF. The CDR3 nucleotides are TGTGCCAGCAGAGGTAGCACAGATACGCAGTATTTT.

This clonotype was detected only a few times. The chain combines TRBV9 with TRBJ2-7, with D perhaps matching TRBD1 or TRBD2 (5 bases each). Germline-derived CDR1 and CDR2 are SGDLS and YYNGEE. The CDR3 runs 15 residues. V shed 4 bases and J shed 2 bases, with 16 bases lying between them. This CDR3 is CASSPAGDPAYEQYF. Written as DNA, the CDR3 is TGTGCCAGCAGCCCCGCTGGGGACCCAGCCTACGAGCAGTACTTC.

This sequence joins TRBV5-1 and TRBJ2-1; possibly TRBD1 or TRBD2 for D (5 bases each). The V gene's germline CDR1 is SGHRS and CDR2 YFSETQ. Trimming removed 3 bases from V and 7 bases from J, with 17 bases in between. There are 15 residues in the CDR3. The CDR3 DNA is TGCGCCAGCAGCTCCCGGGACGGGGCCTGGAATGAGCAGTTCTTC. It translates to CASSSRDGAWNEQFF.

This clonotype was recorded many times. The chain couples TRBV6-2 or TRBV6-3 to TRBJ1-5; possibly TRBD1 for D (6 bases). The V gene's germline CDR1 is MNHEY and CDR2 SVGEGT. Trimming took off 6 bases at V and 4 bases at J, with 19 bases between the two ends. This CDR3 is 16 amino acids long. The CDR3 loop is CASSPGLRGLNQPQHF. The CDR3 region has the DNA TGTGCCAGCAGCCCGGGACTGAGGGGGTTAAATCAGCCCCAGCATTTT.

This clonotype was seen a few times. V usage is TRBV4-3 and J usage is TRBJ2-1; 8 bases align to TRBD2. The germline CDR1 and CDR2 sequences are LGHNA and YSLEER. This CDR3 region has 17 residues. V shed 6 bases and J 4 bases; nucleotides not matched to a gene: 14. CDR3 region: CASRRVFTGGKYNEQFF. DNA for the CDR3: TGCGCCAGCAGGAGAGTCTTTACGGGGGGGAAATACAATGAGCAGTTCTTC.

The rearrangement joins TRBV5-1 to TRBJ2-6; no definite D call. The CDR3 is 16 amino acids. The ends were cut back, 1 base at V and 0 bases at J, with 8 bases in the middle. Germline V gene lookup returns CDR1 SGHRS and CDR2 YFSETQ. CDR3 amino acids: CASSLSPISGANVLTF. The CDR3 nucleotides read TGCGCCAGCAGCTTGTCCCCTATCTCTGGGGCCAACGTCCTGACTTTC. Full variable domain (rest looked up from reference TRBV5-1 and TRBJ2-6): KAGVTQTPRYLIKTRGQQVTLSCSPISGHRSVSWYQQTPGQGLQFLFEYFSETQRNKGNFPGRFSGRQFSNSRSEMNVSTLELGDSALYLCASSLSPISGANVLTFGAGSRLTVL.

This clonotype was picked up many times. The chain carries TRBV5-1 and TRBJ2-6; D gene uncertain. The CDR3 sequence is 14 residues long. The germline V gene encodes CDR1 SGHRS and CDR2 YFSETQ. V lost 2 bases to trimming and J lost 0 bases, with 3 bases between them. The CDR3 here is CASSFNSGANVLTF. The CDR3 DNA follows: TGCGCCAGCAGCTTCAACTCTGGGGCCAACGTCCTGACTTTC.

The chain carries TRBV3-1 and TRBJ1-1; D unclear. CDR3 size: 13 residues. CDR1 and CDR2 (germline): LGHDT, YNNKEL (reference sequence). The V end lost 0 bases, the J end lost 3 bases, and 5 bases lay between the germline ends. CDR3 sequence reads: CASSQEGDTEAFF. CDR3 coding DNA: TGTGCCAGCAGCCAAGAGGGAGACACTGAAGCTTTCTTT.